The clone carrying this T cell receptor beta chain was observed many times. Its antigen is undetermined. The data were taken from a study of spatial heterogeneity in lung cancer. Each CDR3 protein is one row after TCRdb ran MiXCR on the 5' RACE reads. In the table there are about 24,000 distinct CDR3 sequences, about 9.3% of which are singletons. This sample's time point: sample taken at primary tumor resection. V lost 1 base and J 1 base, leaving 10 bases between the germline ends. Germline V gives CDR1 SGHAT, CDR2 FQNNGV. This CDR3 is 15 amino acids long. Findings and caveats of the study: Counts of expanded intratumoral alpha and beta TCRs tracked tumor mutation counts.

The J gene is TRBJ1-1, the V gene TRBV11-2; D is unclear. The input for sequencing was lung tumor tissue, taken at surgery. The sequence derives from a male donor with early-stage non-small cell lung cancer. The CDR3 is CASSLGGRRNTEAFF. The CDR3 DNA reads as TGTGCCAGCAGCTTAGGAGGCCGAAGGAACACTGAAGCTTTCTTT.